The entry below gives a single T cell receptor beta chain sequence along with its context. This sample is drawn from a study of T cell responses to AZD1222 COVID-19 vaccine. Clones were read by immunoSEQ multiplex PCR, and TCRdb kept only the in-frame ones, dropping some. The data show roughly 100,000 clones, about 85% seen once. The V and J ends lost 3 bases and 7 bases, in that order; junction bases with no gene match: 2. The CDR3 contains 13 residues. CDR1 is MRHNA and CDR2 is SNTAGT in the germline V gene. The source was peripheral blood, collected on day 0 of AZD1222 vaccination. This TCR was sampled from an adult in good health. This rearrangement joins TRBV6-4 to TRBJ1-5, with TRBD1 matching 8 bases. CDR3: CASSEDRGQPQHF. The DNA of the CDR3 is TGTGCCAGCAGTGAAGACAGGGGACAGCCCCAGCATTTT.